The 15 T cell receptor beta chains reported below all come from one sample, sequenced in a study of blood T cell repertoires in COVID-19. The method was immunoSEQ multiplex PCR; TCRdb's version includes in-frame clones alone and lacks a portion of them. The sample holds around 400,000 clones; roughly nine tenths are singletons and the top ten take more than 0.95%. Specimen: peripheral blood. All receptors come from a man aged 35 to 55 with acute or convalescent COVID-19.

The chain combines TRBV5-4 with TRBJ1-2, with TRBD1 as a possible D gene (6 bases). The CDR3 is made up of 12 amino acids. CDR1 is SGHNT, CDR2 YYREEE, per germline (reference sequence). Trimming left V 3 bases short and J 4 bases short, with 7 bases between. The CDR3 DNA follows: TGTGCCAGCAGCTCGGACAGCTATGGCTACACCTTC. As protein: CASSSDSYGYTF.

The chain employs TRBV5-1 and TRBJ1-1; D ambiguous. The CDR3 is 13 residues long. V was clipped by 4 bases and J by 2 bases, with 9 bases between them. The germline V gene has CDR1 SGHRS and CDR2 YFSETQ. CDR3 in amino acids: CASSQEGNTEAFF. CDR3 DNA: TGCGCCAGCAGCCAGGAGGGAAACACTGAAGCTTTCTTT.

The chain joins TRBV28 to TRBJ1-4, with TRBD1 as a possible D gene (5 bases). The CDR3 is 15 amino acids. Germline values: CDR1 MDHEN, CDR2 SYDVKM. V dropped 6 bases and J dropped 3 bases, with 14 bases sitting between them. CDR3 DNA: TGTGCCAGCAGACGGCACCCGGGGGCTAATGAAAAACTGTTTTTT. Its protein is CASRRHPGANEKLFF.

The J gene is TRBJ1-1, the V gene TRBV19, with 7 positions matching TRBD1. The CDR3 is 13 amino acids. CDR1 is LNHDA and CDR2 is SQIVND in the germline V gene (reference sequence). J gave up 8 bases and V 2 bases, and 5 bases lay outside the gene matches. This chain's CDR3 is CASSINRDSEAFF. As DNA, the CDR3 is TGTGCCAGTAGTATAAATAGGGACAGCGAAGCTTTCTTT.

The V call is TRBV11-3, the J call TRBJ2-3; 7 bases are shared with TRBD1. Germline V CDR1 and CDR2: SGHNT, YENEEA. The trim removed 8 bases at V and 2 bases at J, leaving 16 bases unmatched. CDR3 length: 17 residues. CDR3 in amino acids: CASGEGPWDSNTDTQYF. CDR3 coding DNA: TGTGCCAGCGGCGAGGGCCCCTGGGACAGCAACACAGATACGCAGTATTTT.

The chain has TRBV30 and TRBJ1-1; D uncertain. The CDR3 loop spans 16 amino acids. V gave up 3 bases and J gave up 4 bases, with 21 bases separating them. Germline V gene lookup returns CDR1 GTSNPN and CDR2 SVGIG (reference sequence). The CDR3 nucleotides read TGTGCCTGGAGGCCCGGCAGGCTAAACATCTCCACTGAAGCTTTCTTT. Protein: CAWRPGRLNISTEAFF.

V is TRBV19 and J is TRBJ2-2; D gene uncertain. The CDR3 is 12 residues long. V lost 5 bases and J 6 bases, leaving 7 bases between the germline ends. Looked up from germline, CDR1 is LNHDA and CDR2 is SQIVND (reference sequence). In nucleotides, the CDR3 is TGTGCCAGTAGTGTATCCGCCGGGGAGCTGTTTTTT. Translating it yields CASSVSAGELFF.

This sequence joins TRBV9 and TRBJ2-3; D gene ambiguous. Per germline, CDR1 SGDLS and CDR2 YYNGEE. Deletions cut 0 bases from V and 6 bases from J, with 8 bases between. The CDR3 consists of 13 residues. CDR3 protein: CASSVGPADTQYF. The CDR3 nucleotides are TGTGCCAGCAGCGTAGGCCCCGCGGATACGCAGTATTTT.

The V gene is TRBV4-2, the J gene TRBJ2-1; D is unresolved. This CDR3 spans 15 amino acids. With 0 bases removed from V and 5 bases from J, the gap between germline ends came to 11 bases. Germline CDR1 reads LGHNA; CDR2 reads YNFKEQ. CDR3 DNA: TGTGCCAGCAGCCAAGATATAACCCCGGACAATGAGCAGTTCTTC. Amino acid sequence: CASSQDITPDNEQFF.

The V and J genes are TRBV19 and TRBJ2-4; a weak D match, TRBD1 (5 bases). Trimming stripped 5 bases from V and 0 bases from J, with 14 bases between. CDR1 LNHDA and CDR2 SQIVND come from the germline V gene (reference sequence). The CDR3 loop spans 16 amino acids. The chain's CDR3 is CASSGSGPGAKNIQYF. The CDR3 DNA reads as TGTGCCAGTAGTGGATCAGGGCCTGGAGCCAAAAACATTCAGTACTTC.

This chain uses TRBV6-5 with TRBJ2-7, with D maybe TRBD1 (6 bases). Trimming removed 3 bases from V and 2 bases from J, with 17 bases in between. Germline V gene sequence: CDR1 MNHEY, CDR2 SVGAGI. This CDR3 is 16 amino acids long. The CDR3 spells CASSYRRTGKTYEQYF. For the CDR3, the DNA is TGTGCCAGCAGTTATCGCCGTACAGGGAAAACCTACGAGCAGTACTTC.

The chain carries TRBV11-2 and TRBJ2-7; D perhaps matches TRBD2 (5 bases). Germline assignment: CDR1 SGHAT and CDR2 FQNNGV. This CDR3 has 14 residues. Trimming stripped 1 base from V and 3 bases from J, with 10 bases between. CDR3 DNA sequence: TGTGCCAGCAGCTTAGGTGGGAGAATCTACGAGCAGTACTTC. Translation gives CASSLGGRIYEQYF.

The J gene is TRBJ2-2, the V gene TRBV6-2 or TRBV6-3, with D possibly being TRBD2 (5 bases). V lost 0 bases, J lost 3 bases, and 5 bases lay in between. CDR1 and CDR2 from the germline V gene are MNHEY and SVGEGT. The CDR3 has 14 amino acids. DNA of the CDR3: TGTGCCAGCAGTTACTCCGGGGACACCGGGGAGCTGTTTTTT. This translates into CASSYSGDTGELFF.

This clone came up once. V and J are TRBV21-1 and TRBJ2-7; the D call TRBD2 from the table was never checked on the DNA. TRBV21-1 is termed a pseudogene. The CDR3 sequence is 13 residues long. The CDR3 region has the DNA TGTGCCAGCAGCAAATGTCAATCGGACGAGCAGTACTTC. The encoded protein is CASSKCQSDEQYF.

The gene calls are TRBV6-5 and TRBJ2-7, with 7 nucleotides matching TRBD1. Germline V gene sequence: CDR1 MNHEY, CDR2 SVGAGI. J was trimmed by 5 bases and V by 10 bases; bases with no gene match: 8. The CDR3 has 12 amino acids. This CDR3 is CAIGRGHHEQYF. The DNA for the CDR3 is TGTGCCATCGGTAGGGGGCACCACGAGCAGTACTTC.